The 20 T cell receptor beta chains reported below all come from one sample, sequenced in a study of early T cells in non-severe SARS-CoV-2 infection. TCRdb used MiXCR to reprocess the 5' RACE reads, holding one entry per CDR3 protein. The table includes around 26,000 distinct CDR3 sequences, around 4% detected once. Sample: whole blood. These receptors were collected from an adult who was a healthcare worker with PCR-confirmed SARS-CoV-2 infection or an uninfected control (not recorded which).

CDR3 sequence: CASSLTPGRDNEQFF. The CDR3 DNA is TGTGCCAGCAGCTTAACGCCGGGTAGGGACAATGAGCAGTTCTTC. The chain combines TRBV7-3 with TRBJ2-1; D is ambiguous. V was trimmed by 0 bases and J by 5 bases, leaving 11 bases between them. Looked up from germline, CDR1 is SGHTA and CDR2 is FQGTGA. The CDR3 length is 15 residues. Variable domain in full (rest from reference TRBV7-3 and TRBJ2-1): GAGVSQTPSNKVTEKGKYVELRCDPISGHTALYWYRQSLGQGPEFLIYFQGTGAADDSGLPNDRFFAVRPEGSVSTLKIQRTERGDSAVYLCASSLTPGRDNEQFFGPGTRLTVL.

This clonotype was found many times. The chain couples TRBV20-1 to TRBJ2-3; D not certain. The V gene lost 3 bases and the J gene lost 6 bases, with 13 bases spanning the gap. The CDR3 totals 13 residues. Germline CDR1 reads DFQATT; CDR2 reads SNEGSKA (reference sequence). CDR3 protein: CSARETSSDTQYF. CDR3 nucleotides: TGCAGTGCTAGGGAAACCAGCTCGGATACGCAGTATTTT.

The table lists this clonotype with many counts. The rearrangement links TRBV21-1 to TRBJ2-2; the listed D gene, TRBD2, was not tested against the DNA. TRBV21-1 is recorded as a pseudogene. The CDR3 is 18 residues long. CDR3 nucleotide sequence: TGTGCCAGCAGCAGAAACGCGATGGGACTAAGGAACACCGGGGAGCTGTTTTTT. Translation gives CASSRNAMGLRNTGELFF.

This clonotype was counted at least ten times. V is TRBV6-2 or TRBV6-3 and J is TRBJ2-2; 7 bases match TRBD1. Germline V gene sequence: CDR1 MNHEY, CDR2 SVGEGT. This CDR3 is built from 14 residues. V shed 4 bases, J shed 6 bases, and the junction held 5 bases outside the gene matches. The CDR3 reads CASSSGQRPGELFF. CDR3 DNA: TGTGCCAGCAGTTCGGGACAGAGGCCCGGGGAGCTGTTTTTT.

A few counts support this clonotype. The chain links TRBV7-9 to TRBJ1-2; no reliable D call. The CDR3 is 15 residues long. Per the germline V gene, CDR1 is SEHNR and CDR2 is FQNEAQ (reference sequence). Trimming took off 2 bases at V and 2 bases at J, with 12 bases between the two ends. CDR3 sequence: CASSLTVDSNYGYTF. The CDR3 bases are TGTGCCAGCAGCTTAACGGTTGACTCGAACTATGGCTACACCTTC.

This clonotype showed up many times. V gene TRBV13 combines with J gene TRBJ2-1; no reliable D call. V was pared by 5 bases and J by 1 base, with 15 bases between. CDR1 is PRHDT, CDR2 FYEKMQ, per germline (reference sequence). The CDR3 is made up of 16 amino acids. This CDR3 is CASSPSLGSSYNEQFF. CDR3 nucleotide sequence: TGTGCCAGCAGCCCTTCCCTGGGGTCTTCCTACAATGAGCAGTTCTTC.

This clonotype was found many times. The rearrangement links TRBV9 to TRBJ2-7, with D possibly being TRBD2 (5 bases). Germline loops: CDR1 SGDLS, CDR2 YYNGEE. Deletions cut 0 bases from V and 2 bases from J, with 9 bases between. This CDR3 spans 14 amino acids. The CDR3 sequence is CASSVASQAYEQYF. The CDR3 DNA is TGTGCCAGCAGCGTAGCTAGCCAAGCCTACGAGCAGTACTTC.

This clonotype was picked up many times. V gene TRBV12-3 or TRBV12-4 combines with J gene TRBJ2-1; D is ambiguous. The CDR3 contains 14 residues. The V gene lost 1 base and the J gene lost 2 bases, with 6 bases spanning the gap. CDR3 loop: CASSLGPAYNEQFF. The DNA for the CDR3 is TGTGCCAGCAGTTTAGGGCCTGCCTACAATGAGCAGTTCTTC.

This clonotype has a handful of counts. DNA for the CDR3: TGTGCCAGCAGCCTCCGGGACAGCACAGATACGCAGTATTTT. Translated: CASSLRDSTDTQYF. This chain links TRBV9 with TRBJ2-3, with D perhaps assigned TRBD1 or TRBD2 (5 bases each). The V end lost 4 bases, the J end lost 0 bases, and 9 bases lay between the germline ends. The CDR3 loop spans 14 amino acids. CDR1 and CDR2 (germline): SGDLS, YYNGEE.

The rearrangement joins TRBV3-1 to TRBJ2-1; D is ambiguous. CDR3 length: 15 residues. With 4 bases removed from V and 3 bases from J, the gap between germline ends came to 13 bases. In germline, CDR1 is LGHDT, CDR2 YNNKEL (reference sequence). CDR3 bases: TGTGCCAGCAGCCTCACCTATCCGGACTACAATGAGCAGTTCTTC. Translation gives CASSLTYPDYNEQFF.

This clonotype was observed at least ten times. J is TRBJ2-1 and V is TRBV7-2, with TRBD2 matching over 10 bases. The CDR3 sequence is 16 residues long. V lost 6 bases, J lost 7 bases, and 12 bases stayed unmatched. Germline values: CDR1 SGHTA, CDR2 FQGNSA. The CDR3 here is CASSSQLAGFSNEQFF. Here the CDR3 DNA reads TGTGCCAGCAGTTCGCAACTAGCGGGATTTTCGAATGAGCAGTTCTTC.

In this sample, this clonotype turned up many times. The chain employs TRBV4-3 and TRBJ2-3; 8 bases map to TRBD2. The germline V gene encodes CDR1 LGHNA and CDR2 YSLEER. V shed 4 bases and J 0 bases; nucleotides not matched to a gene: 6. The CDR3 runs to 16 residues. CDR3 sequence: CASSRKLAGSTDTQYF. The CDR3 bases are TGCGCCAGCAGCCGGAAGTTAGCGGGAAGCACAGATACGCAGTATTTT.

The sample holds a few counts of this clonotype. The gene calls are TRBV3-1 and TRBJ2-1, with 10 bases matching TRBD2. V trimming: 3 bases; J trimming: 5 bases; junction bases outside the gene matches: 4. CDR1 is LGHDT and CDR2 is YNNKEL in the germline V gene (reference sequence). CDR3 length: 15 residues. CDR3 sequence: CASSQGLAINNEQFF. In DNA form, the CDR3 reads TGTGCCAGCAGCCAGGGACTAGCGATAAACAATGAGCAGTTCTTC.

The rearrangement uses TRBV3-1 and TRBJ1-1; D is possibly TRBD1 (6 bases). The germline V gene encodes CDR1 LGHDT and CDR2 YNNKEL (reference sequence). The CDR3 runs to 15 residues. V shed 1 base and J shed 5 bases, with 14 bases lying between them. The CDR3, as DNA: TGTGCCAGCAGCCAAGGAGGGGGGGCGAGGACTGAAGCTTTCTTT. Translated, it gives CASSQGGGARTEAFF.

The genes are TRBV29-1 and TRBJ2-1; D ambiguous. Trimming left V 1 base short and J 12 bases short, with 13 bases between. Germline V CDR1 and CDR2: SQVTM, ANQGSEA. This CDR3 is 12 amino acids long. The CDR3 loop reads CSVEVVADGQFF. CDR3 nucleotide sequence: TGCAGCGTTGAAGTCGTGGCGGATGGGCAGTTCTTC.

This clonotype has ten or more counts. V is TRBV20-1 and J is TRBJ1-6; TRBD1 might be the D (5 bases). The germline V gene has CDR1 DFQATT and CDR2 SNEGSKA (reference sequence). The CDR3 spans 14 residues. The germline V and J ends were trimmed by 5 bases and 4 bases, with 12 bases remaining between them. The CDR3 is CSAGMTAYNSPLHF. In DNA, the CDR3 is TGCAGTGCTGGGATGACAGCATATAATTCACCCCTCCACTTT.

This clonotype was recorded only once. This may stem from a read error, because a much larger clone lies one nucleotide away. Because it lacks the conserved phenylalanine or tryptophan at the end, this CDR3 is likely a read error. The gene calls are TRBV10-2 and TRBJ2-1; 10 bases fit TRBD2. There are 14 residues in the CDR3. Germline CDR1 reads WSHSY; CDR2 reads SAAADI. Trimming at V came to 5 bases and at J to 9 bases, leaving 7 bases not matched to a gene. CDR3 sequence (DNA): TGCGCCAGCAGTACTAGCGGGGCAAGCGCTGAGCAGTTCCTC. Translation: CASSTSGASAEQFL.

This clonotype was picked up many times. The CDR3 reads CASSQGANQDYNEQFF. The DNA for the CDR3 is TGCGCCAGCAGCCAAGGTGCGAATCAAGACTACAATGAGCAGTTCTTC. The chain couples TRBV4-1 to TRBJ2-1; no definite D call. There are 16 residues in the CDR3. Trimming removed 1 base from V and 3 bases from J, with 13 bases in between. The germline gives CDR1 MGHRA, CDR2 YSYEKL.

In this sample, this clonotype turned up a few times. The chain joins TRBV12-3 or TRBV12-4 to TRBJ2-1; the match to TRBD2 covers 7 bases. With V trimmed by 1 base and J by 0 bases, 0 bases remained unmatched. The CDR3 is 15 residues long. CDR3 in DNA: TGTGCCAGCAGTTTAGGGACTAGCTCCTACAATGAGCAGTTCTTC. It encodes CASSLGTSSYNEQFF.

This clonotype showed up many times. Likely a read error: the CDR3 ends without its conserved phenylalanine or tryptophan. The chain recombines TRBV24-1 with TRBJ2-1, with D possibly called TRBD1 or TRBD2 (6 bases each). Germline V lookup: CDR1 KGHDR, CDR2 SFDVKD. V shed 0 bases and J shed 0 bases, with 14 bases lying between them. CDR3 length: 18 residues. As DNA, the CDR3 is TGTGCCACCAGTGATTTGTCCGTTGCGGGACACTCCTACAATGAGCAGTTCCTC. Amino acid sequence: CATSDLSVAGHSYNEQFL.